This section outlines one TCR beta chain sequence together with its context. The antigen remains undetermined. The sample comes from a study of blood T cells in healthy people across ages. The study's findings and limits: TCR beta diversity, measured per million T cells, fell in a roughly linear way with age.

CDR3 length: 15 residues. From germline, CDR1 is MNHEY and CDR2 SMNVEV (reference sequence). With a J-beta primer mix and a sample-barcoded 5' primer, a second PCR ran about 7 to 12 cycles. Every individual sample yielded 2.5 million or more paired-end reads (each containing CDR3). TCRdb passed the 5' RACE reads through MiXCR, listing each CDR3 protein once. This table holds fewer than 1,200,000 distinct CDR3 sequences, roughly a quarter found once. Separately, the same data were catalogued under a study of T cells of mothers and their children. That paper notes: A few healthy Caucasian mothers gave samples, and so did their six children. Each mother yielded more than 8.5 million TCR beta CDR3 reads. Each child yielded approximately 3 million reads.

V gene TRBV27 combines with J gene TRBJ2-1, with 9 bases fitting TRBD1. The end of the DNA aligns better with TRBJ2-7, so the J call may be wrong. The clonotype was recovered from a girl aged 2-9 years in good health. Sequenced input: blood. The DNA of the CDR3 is TGTGCCAGCAGTTTCGTGGGGGACAGGGTGGGGGAGCAGTACTTC. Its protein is CASSFVGDRVGEQYF.